This passage covers 6 T cell receptor beta chains from one sample sequenced in a study of T-cell reconstitution after alpha-beta-depleted transplantation in children. Molecular barcoding with unique molecular identifiers was used for the TCRbeta library. One entry per CDR3 protein, called by TCRdb with MiXCR from the PCR reads. This sample has around 700,000 distinct CDR3 sequences, with around 13% found just once. The sample was PBMCs, taken before TCRalphabeta/CD19-depleted stem cell transplant. The receptor source for this set is a girl aged 2 to 9 with congenital amegakaryocytic thrombocytopenia, due to receive a stem cell transplant.

The V call is TRBV29-1, the J call TRBJ2-5; D uncertain. The CDR3 spans 11 residues. The V and J ends lost 4 bases and 5 bases respectively, with 8 bases between them. Germline-derived CDR1 and CDR2 are SQVTM and ANQGSEA. The CDR3 DNA sequence: TGCAGCGTTGGCAGTTGGGAGACCCAGTACTTC. This codes for CSVGSWETQYF.

This clonotype was counted at least ten times. The chain uses TRBV5-1 and TRBJ1-1, with 10 bases matching TRBD1. This CDR3 has 14 residues. J was trimmed by 4 bases and V by 4 bases; bases with no gene match: 4. Looked up from germline, CDR1 is SGHRS and CDR2 is YFSETQ. DNA of the CDR3: TGCGCCAGCAGCATCGGACAGGGGGGCACTGAAGCTTTCTTT. Translation: CASSIGQGGTEAFF.

This clonotype was detected ten times or more. The chain uses TRBV28 and TRBJ2-1; D call uncertain. This CDR3 is 11 amino acids long. Germline values: CDR1 MDHEN, CDR2 SYDVKM. Trimming shortened V by 8 bases and J by 5 bases, and 7 bases separated the two germline ends. The CDR3 DNA reads as TGTGCCAGCGTGGGTGACAATGAGCAGTTCTTC. Its protein product is CASVGDNEQFF.

As to this clonotype: A much larger clonotype is one base distant, so this may be a read error. The gene calls are TRBV28 and TRBJ2-5, with D possibly being TRBD2 (6 bases). The CDR3 consists of 15 residues. Germline V CDR1 and CDR2: MDHEN, SYDVKM. CDR3 amino acids: CASSLMGGSRETLYF. CDR3 sequence (DNA): TGTGCCAGCAGTTTAATGGGGGGTAGTAGGGAGACCCTGTACTTC.

This clonotype was found a few times. The rearrangement links TRBV27 to TRBJ2-3, with 12 bases identical to TRBD2. Losses at the gene ends were 5 bases for V and 0 bases for J; bases not matched to a gene: 3. Germline V gene lookup returns CDR1 MNHEY and CDR2 SMNVEV (reference sequence). The CDR3 spans 16 residues. The DNA for the CDR3 is TGTGCCAGCAGTCCCCTAGCGGGAGGGAGCACAGATACGCAGTATTTT. It translates to CASSPLAGGSTDTQYF.

There are many counts of this clonotype. This sequence joins TRBV29-1 and TRBJ2-3; D may be TRBD2 (6 bases). V was clipped by 3 bases and J by 3 bases, with 19 bases between them. This CDR3 comprises 16 residues. Per the germline V gene, CDR1 is SQVTM and CDR2 is ANQGSEA. The CDR3, as DNA: TGCAGCGTTGACCCTTGGGGCGGGACTGGGACAGATACGCAGTATTTT. This codes for CSVDPWGGTGTDTQYF.